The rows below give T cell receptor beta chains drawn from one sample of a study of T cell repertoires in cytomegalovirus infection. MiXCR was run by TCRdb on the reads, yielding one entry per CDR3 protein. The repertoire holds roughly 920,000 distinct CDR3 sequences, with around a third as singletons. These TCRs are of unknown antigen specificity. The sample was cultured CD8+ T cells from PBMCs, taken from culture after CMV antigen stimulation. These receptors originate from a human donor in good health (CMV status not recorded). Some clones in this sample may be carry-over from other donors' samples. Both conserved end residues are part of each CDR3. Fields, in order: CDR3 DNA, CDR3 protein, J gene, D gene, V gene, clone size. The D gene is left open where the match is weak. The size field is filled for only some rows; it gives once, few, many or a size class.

CDR3nt: TGTGCCAGCAGCTTAACCGCTTTTAGCGGTGACCTGGGTGAGCAGTTCTTC
CDR3aa: CASSLTAFSGDLGEQFF
j_gene: TRBJ2-1
d_gene: NA
v_gene: TRBV7-6
abundance: many

CDR3nt: TGTGCCAGCAGAAAGTCTCGTCGGGACGGAGCCTACGAGCAGTACTTC
CDR3aa: CASRKSRRDGAYEQYF
j_gene: TRBJ2-7
d_gene: NA
v_gene: TRBV6-1
abundance: few

CDR3nt: TGCAGCATTGGTCAGGGGGGGAGATCCTACGAGCAGTACTTC
CDR3aa: CSIGQGGRSYEQYF
j_gene: TRBJ2-7
d_gene: NA
v_gene: TRBV29-1
abundance: NA

CDR3nt: TGTGCCAGCTCACCAGATGAAACGGCGAACACCGGGGAGCTGTTTTTT
CDR3aa: CASSPDETANTGELFF
j_gene: TRBJ2-2
d_gene: NA
v_gene: TRBV18
abundance: NA

CDR3nt: TGTGCCAGCAGTTTAATGTCAGGGAATGAGCAGTTCTTC
CDR3aa: CASSLMSGNEQFF
j_gene: TRBJ2-1
d_gene: NA
v_gene: TRBV27
abundance: NA

CDR3nt: TGTGCCAGCAGTCCGCTGACAGGGGGAGAATATGGCTACACCTTC
CDR3aa: CASSPLTGGEYGYTF
j_gene: TRBJ1-2
d_gene: TRBD1
v_gene: TRBV27
abundance: NA

CDR3nt: TGTGCCAGCAGCTTAGTATCTAACCCACACCCTTTGCAGTTCTTC
CDR3aa: CASSLVSNPHPLQFF
j_gene: TRBJ2-1
d_gene: NA
v_gene: TRBV7-2
abundance: many

CDR3nt: TGCAGTGCTAGAACACTTCAAGAGACCCAGTACTTC
CDR3aa: CSARTLQETQYF
j_gene: TRBJ2-5
d_gene: NA
v_gene: TRBV20-1
abundance: NA

CDR3nt: TGTGCCAGCAGTTTACGACTAGCGAACAATGAGCAGTTCTTC
CDR3aa: CASSLRLANNEQFF
j_gene: TRBJ2-1
d_gene: TRBD2
v_gene: TRBV27
abundance: NA

CDR3nt: TGCAGCGTTGACAACAGGGGAATGGATGAGCAGTTCTTC
CDR3aa: CSVDNRGMDEQFF
j_gene: TRBJ2-1
d_gene: TRBD1
v_gene: TRBV29-1
abundance: few

CDR3nt: TGCGCCAGCAGCCAACCTTACACACAACTCCATGAAAAACTGTTTTTT
CDR3aa: CASSQPYTQLHEKLFF
j_gene: TRBJ1-4
d_gene: NA
v_gene: TRBV4-1
abundance: NA

CDR3nt: TGTGCCAGCAGCCGCATCTCGCGCGAGGGGGCCTATACGCAGTATTTT
CDR3aa: CASSRISREGAYTQYF
j_gene: TRBJ2-3
d_gene: TRBD1
v_gene: TRBV7-9
abundance: many

CDR3nt: TGTGCCAGCAGCTTAGGTTCATTCAGTGAAAAACTGTTTTTT
CDR3aa: CASSLGSFSEKLFF
j_gene: TRBJ1-4
d_gene: NA
v_gene: TRBV7-9
abundance: few

CDR3nt: TGTGCCAGCAGCTTAACCCACCTTCTACAGGGGTCTGGAAACACCATATATTTT
CDR3aa: CASSLTHLLQGSGNTIYF
j_gene: TRBJ1-3
d_gene: TRBD1
v_gene: TRBV7-9
abundance: NA

CDR3nt: TGTGCCAGCAGCCTAGAGGGGGGCTGGGAGACCCAGTACTTC
CDR3aa: CASSLEGGWETQYF
j_gene: TRBJ2-5
d_gene: NA
v_gene: TRBV7-6
abundance: NA

CDR3nt: TGTACCAGCAGCTTAGGCCTCGGGACAGCCTACAATGAGCAGTTCTTC
CDR3aa: CTSSLGLGTAYNEQFF
j_gene: TRBJ2-1
d_gene: TRBD1
v_gene: TRBV11-3
abundance: NA

CDR3nt: TGTGCCAGCAGCCAAGTCGATTTCTCCTATGGCTACACCTTC
CDR3aa: CASSQVDFSYGYTF
j_gene: TRBJ1-2
d_gene: NA
v_gene: TRBV14
abundance: NA

CDR3nt: TGTGCCAGCAGCGCCAGGCAACTGCTTGGCTACACCTTC
CDR3aa: CASSARQLLGYTF
j_gene: TRBJ1-2
d_gene: NA
v_gene: TRBV7-8
abundance: NA

CDR3nt: TGTGCCAGTAGTTTGGGACAGGTCTATAGCAATCAGCCCCAGCATTTT
CDR3aa: CASSLGQVYSNQPQHF
j_gene: TRBJ1-5
d_gene: TRBD1
v_gene: TRBV19
abundance: NA

CDR3nt: TGTGCCAGCAGTTTATTGATGGACTACACCTTC
CDR3aa: CASSLLMDYTF
j_gene: TRBJ1-2
d_gene: NA
v_gene: TRBV28
abundance: NA

CDR3nt: TGTGCCAGCACTCGGGCCACAGATACGCAGTATTTT
CDR3aa: CASTRATDTQYF
j_gene: TRBJ2-3
d_gene: NA
v_gene: TRBV11-2
abundance: NA

CDR3nt: TGTGCCAGCGGTAAAGGCGGTTCTAACGAGCAGTACTTC
CDR3aa: CASGKGGSNEQYF
j_gene: TRBJ2-7
d_gene: NA
v_gene: TRBV19
abundance: NA

CDR3nt: TGTGCCAGCAGCGTCCTCCCCGGTGCGGGGGGCACTGAGCAGTTCTTC
CDR3aa: CASSVLPGAGGTEQFF
j_gene: TRBJ2-1
d_gene: TRBD2
v_gene: TRBV9
abundance: few

CDR3nt: TGTGCCAGCAGTGATGTGGGGTTCACAGATACGCAGTATTTT
CDR3aa: CASSDVGFTDTQYF
j_gene: TRBJ2-3
d_gene: NA
v_gene: TRBV6-1
abundance: NA

CDR3nt: TGTGCCAGCAGCATGGGACAGTCGGTCAGAAACACCATATATTTT
CDR3aa: CASSMGQSVRNTIYF
j_gene: TRBJ1-3
d_gene: TRBD1
v_gene: TRBV2
abundance: NA

CDR3nt: TGTGCCAGCCGGCTTGAAGGGGAGCTGTTTTTT
CDR3aa: CASRLEGELFF
j_gene: TRBJ2-2
d_gene: NA
v_gene: TRBV7-9
abundance: NA